The next 7 T cell receptor beta chains were all read from a single sample in a study of regulatory T cells in long-lasting Graves disease. According to the study, TCR beta libraries were built with iRepertoire HTBI primers and CDR3-region Arm-PCR. TCRdb reanalysed the multiplex PCR reads using MiXCR and keeps one entry per CDR3 protein. The data show approximately 690,000 distinct CDR3 sequences, with about 30% seen just once and 40% to 55% held by the top ten. Sample time point: persistent/refractory GD, antithyroid drugs over 5 years with positive TRAb. The authors made the TCR library using RNA they extracted from PBMCs. The sequenced sample was peripheral blood mononuclear cells (PBMCs), obtained when the disease was refractory, from a patient treated with antithyroid drugs. These receptor sequences come from a female donor with Graves disease.

This clonotype was seen at least ten times. This chain uses TRBV28 with TRBJ1-2; no reliable D call. CDR3 length equals 15 residues. The germline CDR1 and CDR2 sequences are MDHEN and SYDVKM. The germline V and J ends were trimmed by 2 bases and 0 bases, with 10 bases remaining between them. This CDR3 reads CASSLVASPNYGYTF. CDR3 in DNA: TGTGCCAGCAGTTTAGTCGCATCACCTAACTATGGCTACACCTTC.

The J gene is TRBJ1-2, the V gene TRBV30; D remains unclear. Trimming shortened V by 4 bases and J by 0 bases, and 9 bases separated the two germline ends. Germline V gene lookup returns CDR1 GTSNPN and CDR2 SVGIG (reference sequence). CDR3 length: 13 amino acids. This chain's CDR3 is CAWNPRANYGYTF. The DNA for the CDR3 is TGTGCCTGGAACCCCAGAGCTAACTATGGCTACACCTTC.

This clonotype was picked up many times. This chain links TRBV28 with TRBJ1-3; 7 nucleotides align to TRBD1. V lost 5 bases, J lost 0 bases, and 1 base stayed unmatched. This CDR3 is built from 14 residues. The V gene's germline CDR1 is MDHEN and CDR2 SYDVKM. CDR3 coding DNA: TGTGCCAGCAGTCGGACAGGCTCTGGAAACACCATATATTTT. Translated, it gives CASSRTGSGNTIYF.

This clonotype occurred many times. The chain is built from TRBV28 and TRBJ1-6; 7 bases are a match to TRBD1. V was pared by 3 bases and J by 5 bases, with 7 bases of the junction left unmatched. CDR1 and CDR2 from the germline V gene are MDHEN and SYDVKM. The CDR3 spans 16 residues. CDR3 region: CASSLQGGRNNSPLHF. CDR3 coding DNA: TGTGCCAGCAGTTTGCAGGGGGGACGCAATAATTCACCCCTCCACTTT.

The chain combines TRBV5-6 with TRBJ2-1; D is perhaps TRBD2 (6 bases). The length of the CDR3 is 14 residues. V was pared by 4 bases and J by 0 bases, with 8 bases between. The germline V gene encodes CDR1 SGHDT and CDR2 YYEEEE. CDR3 bases: TGTGCCAGCAGCCGGACTACCTCCTACAATGAGCAGTTCTTC. It codes for CASSRTTSYNEQFF. Variable domain in full (rest from reference TRBV5-6 and TRBJ2-1): DAGVTQSPTHLIKTRGQQVTLRCSPKSGHDTVSWYQQALGQGPQFIFQYYEEEERQRGNFPDRFSGHQFPNYSSELNVNALLLGDSALYLCASSRTTSYNEQFFGPGTRLTVL.

V usage is TRBV10-3 and J usage is TRBJ2-7; the match to TRBD2 covers 7 bases. The CDR3 covers 15 residues. The V and J ends lost 3 bases and 0 bases, in that order; junction bases with no gene match: 5. Germline CDR1 ENHRY, CDR2 SYGVKD. The CDR3 region has the DNA TGTGCCATCAGTGAAAGGGGCGGGAGCTCCTACGAGCAGTACTTC. This translates into CAISERGGSSYEQYF.

A few counts support this clonotype. CDR3 DNA sequence: TGCAGCGTCTTACAAGGGGTTGAAGCTTTCTTT. Protein product: CSVLQGVEAFF. The gene calls are TRBV29-1 and TRBJ1-1, with TRBD1 as a possible D gene (5 bases). Germline CDR1 reads SQVTM; CDR2 reads ANQGSEA. V lost 6 bases, J lost 7 bases, and 12 bases lay in between. The CDR3 contains 11 residues.